Only a few counts were recorded for the clone carrying this T cell receptor beta chain. Produced via immunoSEQ multiplex PCR; TCRdb's table is partial and in-frame only. In the table there are around 120,000 clones, more than 60% of which are singletons. Germline-derived CDR1 and CDR2 are MDHEN and SYDVKM. There are 14 residues in the CDR3. The germline V and J ends were trimmed by 5 bases and 6 bases, with 16 bases remaining between them. The entry originates in a study of blood T cell repertoires in COVID-19. Study overall: Donors in the United States, Italy and Spain gave samples during acute or convalescent COVID-19. Sample material is recorded as cDNA or gDNA derived from T cells, B-cell-depleted T cells, or PBMCs.

The chain employs TRBV28 and TRBJ1-1; a possible D gene is TRBD1 (5 bases). The TCR originated in a man aged 50 or older with acute or convalescent COVID-19. Sequenced input: peripheral blood. The CDR3 DNA sequence: TGTGCCAGCAGTCTAGGGGTTATGGTTGCTGAAGCTTTCTTT. It translates to CASSLGVMVAEAFF.